This T cell receptor (beta chain) was captured by sequencing in a study of PD-L1 blockade in urothelial cancer. The germline CDR1 and CDR2 sequences are SGHDT and YYEEEE. V trimming: 0 bases; J trimming: 11 bases; junction bases outside the gene matches: 19. CDR3 size: 18 residues. Here immunoSEQ multiplex PCR was the method, and the copy in TCRdb shows in-frame clones only, minus some. The sample includes approximately 90,000 clones, approximately 87% of them seen just once. Regarding time point: pretreatment peripheral blood. For each patient, 1 to 8 samples were obtained, pretreatment and on-treatment.

This material consisted of PBMCs, taken around atezolizumab (anti-PD-L1) treatment. The V and J genes are TRBV5-6 and TRBJ1-4; 7 bases line up with TRBD1. The sequence derives from a man aged 55 to 70 with urothelial cancer. This CDR3 reads CASSLDHVVGQPMEKLFF. CDR3 sequence (DNA): TGTGCCAGCAGCTTGGATCATGTTGTGGGACAGCCTATGGAGAAACTGTTTTTT.